These 12 T cell receptor beta chains came from one sample sequenced in a study of T cell responses to AZD1222 COVID-19 vaccine. Using immunoSEQ multiplex PCR, the repertoire was profiled, and TCRdb retains in-frame clones only, with some absent. Of nearly 95,000 clones in the sample, 85% to 90% were seen once. Sequencing was performed on peripheral blood, taken 28 days after the second AZD1222 dose. The receptors derive from an adult who received the AZD1222 COVID-19 vaccine.

This sequence joins TRBV7-2 and TRBJ1-5; 7 bases agree with TRBD1. This CDR3 is 17 amino acids long. After removal of 2 bases from V and 0 bases from J, the junction contained 7 bases not matched to a gene. Germline CDR1 reads SGHTA; CDR2 reads FQGNSA. This CDR3 is CASSLLGTAYSNQPQHF. The DNA for the CDR3 is TGTGCCAGCAGCTTATTGGGGACAGCTTATAGCAATCAGCCCCAGCATTTT. Supplemented by reference TRBV7-2 and TRBJ1-5, the full variable domain reads GAGVSQSPSNKVTEKGKDVELRCDPISGHTALYWYRQSLGQGLEFLIYFQGNSAPDKSGLPSDRFSAERTGGSVSTLTIQRTQQEDSAVYLCASSLLGTAYSNQPQHFGDGTRLSIL.

The CDR3 DNA is TGTGCCAGCAGCTTGGGGACTAGCGGGTATGAGCAGTTCTTC. This sequence encodes CASSLGTSGYEQFF. The chain is built from TRBV6-5 and TRBJ2-1; 12 bases agree with TRBD2. Trimming at V came to 6 bases and at J to 8 bases, leaving 5 bases not matched to a gene. Germline loops: CDR1 MNHEY, CDR2 SVGAGI. The CDR3 extends over 14 amino acids.

In nucleotides, the CDR3 is TGTGCCAGCAGCTTAACGCTGGGGGCTGGCACAGATACGCAGTATTTT. It translates to CASSLTLGAGTDTQYF. The chain recombines TRBV7-3 with TRBJ2-3; the D gene is possibly TRBD1 (6 bases). V lost 0 bases to trimming and J lost 1 base, with 11 bases between them. Per the germline V gene, CDR1 is SGHTA and CDR2 is FQGTGA. There are 16 residues in the CDR3.

The chain has TRBV7-9 and TRBJ1-2; D is possibly TRBD1 (5 bases). The CDR3 is 15 residues long. Germline CDR1 reads SEHNR; CDR2 reads FQNEAQ (reference sequence). Trimming shortened V by 0 bases and J by 4 bases, and 12 bases separated the two germline ends. The CDR3 bases are TGTGCCAGCAGCTTAGCCGGAGACAGTACCTATGGCTACACCTTC. Its translation is CASSLAGDSTYGYTF. Full variable domain (outside the CDR3, taken from reference TRBV7-9 and TRBJ1-2): DTGVSQNPRHKITKRGQNVTFRCDPISEHNRLYWYRQTLGQGPEFLTYFQNEAQLEKSRLLSDRFSAERPKGSFSTLEIQRTEQGDSAMYLCASSLAGDSTYGYTFGSGTRLTVV.

The chain carries TRBV18 and TRBJ2-7; D remains unclear. Between the trimmed V and J ends, which lost 2 bases and 4 bases, there was a span of 18 bases. The germline V gene has CDR1 KGHSH and CDR2 LQKENI. This CDR3 contains 16 residues. The CDR3 nucleotides read TGTGCCAGCTCACCATTTGAAGGCAGGTTGGCATACGAGCAGTACTTC. This encodes CASSPFEGRLAYEQYF.

The chain uses TRBV10-3 and TRBJ1-3; no clear D gene. This CDR3 region has 14 residues. Germline V gene sequence: CDR1 ENHRY, CDR2 SYGVKD. Between the trimmed V and J ends, which lost 2 bases and 0 bases, there was a span of 5 bases. CDR3 DNA sequence: TGTGCCATCAGTGAGGGAGACTCTGGAAACACCATATATTTT. This sequence encodes CAISEGDSGNTIYF.

The chain carries TRBV6-8 and TRBJ2-3; 8 positions agree with TRBD2. The CDR3 covers 16 residues. The J segment lost 0 bases and the V segment lost 10 bases, leaving 12 bases of the junction unmatched. The germline CDR1 and CDR2 sequences are MNHGY and SAAAGT. CDR3 sequence: CATGGEKESSTDTQYF. The CDR3 coding sequence is TGTGCCACCGGGGGGGAGAAGGAGTCAAGCACAGATACGCAGTATTTT.

The V and J genes are TRBV20-1 and TRBJ2-1; 13 nucleotides line up with TRBD2. This CDR3 has 15 residues. J lost 7 bases, V lost 3 bases, and 6 bases had no gene match. CDR1 is DFQATT and CDR2 is SNEGSKA in the germline V gene (reference sequence). The chain's CDR3 is CSASGTSGESNEQFF. The CDR3, as DNA: TGCAGTGCTAGTGGGACTAGCGGGGAAAGTAATGAGCAGTTCTTC.

This clone was counted once. The chain has TRBV19 and TRBJ1-5; TRBD1 matches at 10 bases. Trimming took 0 bases from V and 5 from J; bases not matched to a gene: 1. Germline V gives CDR1 LNHDA, CDR2 SQIVND (reference sequence). CDR3 length: 15 residues. The CDR3 spells CASSIEGQGYQPQHF. CDR3 DNA sequence: TGTGCCAGTAGTATAGAGGGACAGGGGTATCAGCCCCAGCATTTT.

The chain combines TRBV4-3 with TRBJ1-1; a weak D match, TRBD1 (5 bases). Germline V gene data show CDR1 as LGHNA and CDR2 as YSLEER. The CDR3 runs to 15 residues. Trimming took 0 bases from V and 2 from J, leaving 10 bases between them. The DNA of the CDR3 is TGCGCCAGCAGCCAAGACCTAGGACAAAACACTGAAGCTTTCTTT. It yields the protein CASSQDLGQNTEAFF.

The table lists this clone with a count of one. This chain uses TRBV7-3 with TRBJ1-1; possible D gene TRBD1, 5 bases. The V end lost 0 bases, the J end lost 3 bases, and 8 bases lay between the germline ends. CDR3 length: 14 residues. Germline V gene data show CDR1 as SGHTA and CDR2 as FQGTGA. CDR3 amino acids: CASSLTGEDTEAFF. As DNA, the CDR3 is TGTGCCAGCAGCTTAACGGGGGAAGACACTGAAGCTTTCTTT.

This rearrangement joins TRBV18 to TRBJ2-7, with D unresolved. With 3 bases removed from V and 2 bases from J, the gap between germline ends came to 8 bases. Germline V lookup: CDR1 KGHSH, CDR2 LQKENI. The CDR3 has 13 residues. This chain's CDR3 is CASSPPTPYEQYF. For the CDR3, the DNA is TGTGCCAGCTCACCTCCTACCCCCTACGAGCAGTACTTC.